This T cell receptor beta chain was sequenced for a study of blood T cells in healthy people across ages. For the study at large: Capturing about one barcoded beta molecule per two T cells was achieved by template switching.

With a J-beta primer mix and a sample-barcoded 5' primer, a second PCR ran about 7 to 11 cycles. Each cDNA molecule carried a tag from a template-switch adaptor that contained 12 random nucleotides. Each CDR3 protein gets one entry after TCRdb re-called the 5' RACE reads with MiXCR. The table has approximately 900,000 distinct CDR3 sequences, approximately 32% seen once. As regards this clonotype: Its matching antigen is unknown.

Points from the study as a whole: Older age coincided with a roughly linear decline in TCR beta diversity per million T cells.

A further study also used this sample, focusing on T cells of mothers and their children. According to that study: Mothers and children who were related shared slightly more overlap than unrelated pairs, but not significantly more.

The receptor's source is a woman aged 40 to 49 in good health. The specimen was blood.

This CDR3 is CASTLDRGGIQYF. The DNA for the CDR3 is TGTGCCAGCACCCTGGACAGGGGCGGCATTCAGTACTTC. The chain is built from TRBV12-3 or TRBV12-4 and TRBJ2-4, with 9 bases aligning to TRBD1. The CDR3 loop spans 13 amino acids. J gave up 9 bases and V 7 bases, and 7 bases lay outside the gene matches.